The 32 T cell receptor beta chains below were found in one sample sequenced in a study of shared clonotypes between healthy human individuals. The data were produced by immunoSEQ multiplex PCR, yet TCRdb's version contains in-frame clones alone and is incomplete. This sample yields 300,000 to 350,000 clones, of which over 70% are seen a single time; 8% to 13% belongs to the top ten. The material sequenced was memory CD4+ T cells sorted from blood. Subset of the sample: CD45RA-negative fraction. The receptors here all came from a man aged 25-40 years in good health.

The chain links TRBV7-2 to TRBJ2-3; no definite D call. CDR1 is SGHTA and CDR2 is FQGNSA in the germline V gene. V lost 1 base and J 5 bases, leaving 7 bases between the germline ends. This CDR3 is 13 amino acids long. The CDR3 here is CASSLEREDTQYF. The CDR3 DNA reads TGTGCCAGCAGCTTAGAGCGCGAAGATACGCAGTATTTT.

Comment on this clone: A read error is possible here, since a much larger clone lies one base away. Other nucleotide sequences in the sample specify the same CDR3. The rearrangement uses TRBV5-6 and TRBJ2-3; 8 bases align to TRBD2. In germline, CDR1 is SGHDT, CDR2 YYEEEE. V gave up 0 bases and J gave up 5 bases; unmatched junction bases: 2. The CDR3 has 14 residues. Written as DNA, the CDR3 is TGTGCCAGCAGCTTGGGCCTAGCGGGAGATACGCAGTATTTT. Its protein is CASSLGLAGDTQYF.

CDR3 amino acids: CASFLQGSYEQYF. Here the CDR3 DNA reads TGTGCCAGCTTTCTTCAGGGGTCCTACGAGCAGTACTTC. This chain connects TRBV5-5 to TRBJ2-7; D is perhaps TRBD1 (6 bases). This CDR3 region has 13 residues. The ends were cut back, 7 bases at V and 1 base at J, with 12 bases in the middle. CDR1 is SGHKS and CDR2 is YYEKEE in the germline V gene (reference sequence).

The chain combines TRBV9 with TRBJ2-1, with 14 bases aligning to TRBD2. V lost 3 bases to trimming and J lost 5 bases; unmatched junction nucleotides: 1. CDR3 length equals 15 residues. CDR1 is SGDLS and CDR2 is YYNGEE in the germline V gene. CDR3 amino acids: CASSGTSGGNNEQFF. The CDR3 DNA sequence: TGTGCCAGCAGCGGGACTAGCGGGGGGAACAATGAGCAGTTCTTC. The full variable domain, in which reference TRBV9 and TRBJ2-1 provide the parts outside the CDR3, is DSGVTQTPKHLITATGQRVTLRCSPRSGDLSVYWYQQSLDQGLQFLIQYYNGEERAKGNILERFSAQQFPDLHSELNLSSLELGDSALYFCASSGTSGGNNEQFFGPGTRLTVL.

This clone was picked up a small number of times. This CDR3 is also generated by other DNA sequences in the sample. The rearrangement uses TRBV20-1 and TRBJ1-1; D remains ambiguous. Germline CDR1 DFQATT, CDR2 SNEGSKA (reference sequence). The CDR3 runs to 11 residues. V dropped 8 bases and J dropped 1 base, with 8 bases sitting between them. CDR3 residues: CSRMGNTEAFF. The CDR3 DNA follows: TGCAGTAGAATGGGGAACACTGAAGCTTTCTTT.

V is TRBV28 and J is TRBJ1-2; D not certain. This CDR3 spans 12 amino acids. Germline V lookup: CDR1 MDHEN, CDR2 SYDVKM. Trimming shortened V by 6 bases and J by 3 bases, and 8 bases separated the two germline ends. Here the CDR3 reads CASRSDYYGYTF. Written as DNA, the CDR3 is TGTGCCAGCAGATCAGACTACTATGGCTACACCTTC.

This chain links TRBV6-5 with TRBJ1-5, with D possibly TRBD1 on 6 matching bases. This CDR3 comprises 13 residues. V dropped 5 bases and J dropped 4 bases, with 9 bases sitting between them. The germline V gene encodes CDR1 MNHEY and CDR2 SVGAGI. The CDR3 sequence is CASSGQPNQPQHF. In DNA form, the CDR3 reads TGTGCCAGCAGTGGACAGCCGAATCAGCCCCAGCATTTT.

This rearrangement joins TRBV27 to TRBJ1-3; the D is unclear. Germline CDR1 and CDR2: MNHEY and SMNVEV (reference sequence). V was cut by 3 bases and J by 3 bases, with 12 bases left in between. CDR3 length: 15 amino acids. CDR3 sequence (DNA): TGTGCCAGCAGTTTGACCTATACAAGTGGAAACACCATATATTTT. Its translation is CASSLTYTSGNTIYF.

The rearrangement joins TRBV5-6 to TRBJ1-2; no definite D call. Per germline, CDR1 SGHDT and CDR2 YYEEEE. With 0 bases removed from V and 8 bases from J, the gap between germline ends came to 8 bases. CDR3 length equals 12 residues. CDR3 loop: CASSLADWGYTF. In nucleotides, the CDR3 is TGTGCCAGCAGCTTGGCTGATTGGGGCTACACCTTC.

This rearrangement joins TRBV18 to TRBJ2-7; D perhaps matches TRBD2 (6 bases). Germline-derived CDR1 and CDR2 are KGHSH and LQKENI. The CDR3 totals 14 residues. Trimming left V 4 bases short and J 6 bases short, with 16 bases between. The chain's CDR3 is CASSHGGASLEQYF. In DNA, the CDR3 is TGTGCCAGCTCACACGGAGGGGCTTCTCTCGAGCAGTACTTC.

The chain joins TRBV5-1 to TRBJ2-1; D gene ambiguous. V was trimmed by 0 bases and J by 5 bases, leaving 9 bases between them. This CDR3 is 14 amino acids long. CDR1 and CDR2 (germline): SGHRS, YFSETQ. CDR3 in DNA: TGCGCCAGCAGCTTGGGCCAGATCGACAATGAGCAGTTCTTC. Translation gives CASSLGQIDNEQFF.

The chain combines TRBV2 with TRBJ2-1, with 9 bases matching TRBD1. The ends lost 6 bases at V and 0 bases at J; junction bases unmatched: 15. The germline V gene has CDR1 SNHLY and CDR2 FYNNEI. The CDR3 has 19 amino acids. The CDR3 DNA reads TGTGCCAGCAGGGAGACGGGACAGGGCCCCGAAAGCTCCTACAATGAGCAGTTCTTC. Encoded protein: CASRETGQGPESSYNEQFF.

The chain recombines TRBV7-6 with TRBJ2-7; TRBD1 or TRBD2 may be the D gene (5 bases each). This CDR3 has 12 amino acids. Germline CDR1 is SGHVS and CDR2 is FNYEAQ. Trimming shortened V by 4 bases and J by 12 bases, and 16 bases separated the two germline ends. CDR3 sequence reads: CASSSGRDDLYF. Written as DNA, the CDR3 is TGTGCCAGCAGCTCAGGACGGGACGATCTGTACTTC.

The CDR3 DNA reads TGCGCCAGCAGCCCGCGGGGGCGGGGGACAGGCAAATACAATGAGCAGTTCTTC. This sequence encodes CASSPRGRGTGKYNEQFF. The chain carries TRBV4-1 and TRBJ2-1; weak D call: TRBD1 (8 bases). The V gene lost 4 bases and the J gene lost 4 bases, with 23 bases spanning the gap. CDR1 and CDR2 (germline): MGHRA, YSYEKL. CDR3 size: 18 residues.

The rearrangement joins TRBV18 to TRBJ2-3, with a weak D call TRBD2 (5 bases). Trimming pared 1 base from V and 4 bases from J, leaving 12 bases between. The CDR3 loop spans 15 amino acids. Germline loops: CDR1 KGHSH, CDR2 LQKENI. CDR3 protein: CASSPRASSADTQYF. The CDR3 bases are TGTGCCAGCTCACCACGGGCTAGCTCGGCAGATACGCAGTATTTT.

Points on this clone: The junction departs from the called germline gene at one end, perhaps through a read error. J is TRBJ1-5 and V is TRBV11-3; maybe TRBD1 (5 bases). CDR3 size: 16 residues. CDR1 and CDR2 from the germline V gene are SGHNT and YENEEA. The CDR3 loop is CASTLRQYRGDQPQHF. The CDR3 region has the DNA TGTGCCAGCACCTTAAGACAGTACCGGGGTGATCAGCCCCAGCATTTT. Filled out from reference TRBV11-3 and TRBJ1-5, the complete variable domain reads EAGVVQSPRYKIIEKKQPVAFWCNPISGHNTLYWYLQNLGQGPELLIRYENEEAVDDSQLPKDRFSAERLKGVDSTLKIQPAELGDSAVYLCASTLRQYRGDQPQHFGDGTRLSIL.

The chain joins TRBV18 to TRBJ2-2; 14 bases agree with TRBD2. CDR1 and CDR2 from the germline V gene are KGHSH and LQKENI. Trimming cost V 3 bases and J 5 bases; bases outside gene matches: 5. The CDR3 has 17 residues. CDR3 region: CASSPGTSGSGTGELFF. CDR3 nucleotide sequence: TGTGCCAGCTCACCGGGGACTAGCGGGAGCGGGACCGGGGAGCTGTTTTTT.

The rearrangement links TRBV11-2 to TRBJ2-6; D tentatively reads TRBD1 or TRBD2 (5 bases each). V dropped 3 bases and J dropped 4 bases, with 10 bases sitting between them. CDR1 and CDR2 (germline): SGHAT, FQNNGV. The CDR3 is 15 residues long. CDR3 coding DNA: TGTGCCAGCAGCTTCGGGGCGTCCGGGGCCAACGTCCTGACTTTC. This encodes CASSFGASGANVLTF.

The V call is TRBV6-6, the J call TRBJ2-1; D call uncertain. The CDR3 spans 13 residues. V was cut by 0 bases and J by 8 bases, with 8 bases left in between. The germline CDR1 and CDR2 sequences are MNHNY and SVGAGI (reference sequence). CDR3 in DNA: TGTGCCAGCAGTTACTCTGAGGCGGATGAGCAGTTCTTC. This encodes CASSYSEADEQFF.

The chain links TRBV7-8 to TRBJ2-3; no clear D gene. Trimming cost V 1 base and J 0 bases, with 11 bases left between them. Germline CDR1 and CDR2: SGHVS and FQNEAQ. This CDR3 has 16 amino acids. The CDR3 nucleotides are TGTGCCAGCAGCTTAGAATGGGGAACTAGCACAGATACGCAGTATTTT. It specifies CASSLEWGTSTDTQYF.

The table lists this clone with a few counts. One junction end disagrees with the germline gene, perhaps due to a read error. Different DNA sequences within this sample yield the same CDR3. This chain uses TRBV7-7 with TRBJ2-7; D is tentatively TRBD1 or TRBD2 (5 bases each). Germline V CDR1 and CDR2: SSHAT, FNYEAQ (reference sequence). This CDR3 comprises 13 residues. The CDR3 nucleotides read TGTGCTAGCAGCCCAGGGACCTACTACGAGCAGTACTTC. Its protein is CASSPGTYYEQYF. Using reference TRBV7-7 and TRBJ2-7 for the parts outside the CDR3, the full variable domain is GAGVSQSPRYKVTKRGQDVTLRCDPISSHATLYWYQQALGQGPEFLTYFNYEAQPDKSGLPSDRFSAERPEGSISTLTIQRTEQRDSAMYRCASSPGTYYEQYFGPGTRLTVT.

The CDR3 spells CASSMDRGAGYTF. The CDR3 DNA reads as TGTGCCAGTAGTATGGACAGGGGAGCTGGCTACACCTTC. The chain links TRBV19 to TRBJ1-2; the match to TRBD1 covers 9 bases. Trimming cost V 3 bases and J 7 bases; bases outside gene matches: 3. In germline, CDR1 is LNHDA, CDR2 SQIVND (reference sequence). CDR3 size: 13 residues.

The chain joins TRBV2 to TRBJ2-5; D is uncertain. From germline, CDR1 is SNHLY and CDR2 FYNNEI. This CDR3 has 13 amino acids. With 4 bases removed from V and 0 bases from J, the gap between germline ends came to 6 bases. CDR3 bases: TGTGCCAGCAGTGTAGGCAACCAAGAGACCCAGTACTTC. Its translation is CASSVGNQETQYF.

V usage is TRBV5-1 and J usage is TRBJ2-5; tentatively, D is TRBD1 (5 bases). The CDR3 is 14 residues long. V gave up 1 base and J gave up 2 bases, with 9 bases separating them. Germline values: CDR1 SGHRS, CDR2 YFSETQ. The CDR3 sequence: CASSLSQGQETQYF. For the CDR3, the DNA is TGCGCCAGCAGCTTGTCCCAGGGACAAGAGACCCAGTACTTC.

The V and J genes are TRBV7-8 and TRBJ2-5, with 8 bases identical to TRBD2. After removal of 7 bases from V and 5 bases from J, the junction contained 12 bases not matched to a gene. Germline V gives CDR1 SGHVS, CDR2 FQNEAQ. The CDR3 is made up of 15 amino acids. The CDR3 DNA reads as TGTGCCAGCACGGGGAGCGGGAGCTCGTTGGAGACCCAGTACTTC. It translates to CASTGSGSSLETQYF.

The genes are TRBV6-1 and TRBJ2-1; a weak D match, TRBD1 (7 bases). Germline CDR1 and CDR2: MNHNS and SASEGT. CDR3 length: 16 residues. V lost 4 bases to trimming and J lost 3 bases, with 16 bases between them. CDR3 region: CASSGRGRDRYNEQFF. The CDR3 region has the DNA TGTGCCAGCAGTGGGAGGGGGCGGGATCGCTACAATGAGCAGTTCTTC.

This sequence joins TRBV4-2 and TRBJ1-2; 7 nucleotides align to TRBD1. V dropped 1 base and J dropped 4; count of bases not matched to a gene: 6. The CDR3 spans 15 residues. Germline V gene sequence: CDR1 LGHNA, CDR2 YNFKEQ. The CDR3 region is CASSQGQGVGYGYTF. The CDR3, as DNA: TGTGCCAGCAGCCAAGGGCAGGGGGTGGGCTATGGCTACACCTTC.

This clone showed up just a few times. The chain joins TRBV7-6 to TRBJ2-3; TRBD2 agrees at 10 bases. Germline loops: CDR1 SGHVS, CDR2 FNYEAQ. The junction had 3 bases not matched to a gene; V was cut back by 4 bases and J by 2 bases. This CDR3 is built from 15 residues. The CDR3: CASSWTSGTTDTQYF. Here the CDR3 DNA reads TGTGCCAGCAGCTGGACTAGCGGTACCACAGATACGCAGTATTTT.

This chain's CDR3 is CASSMWEKPYNEQFF. DNA for the CDR3: TGTGCCAGTAGTATGTGGGAGAAGCCCTACAATGAGCAGTTCTTC. The rearrangement joins TRBV19 to TRBJ2-1, with D possibly TRBD2 on 5 matching bases. This CDR3 has 15 residues. Trimming removed 3 bases from V and 2 bases from J, with 11 bases in between. Germline-derived CDR1 and CDR2 are LNHDA and SQIVND (reference sequence).

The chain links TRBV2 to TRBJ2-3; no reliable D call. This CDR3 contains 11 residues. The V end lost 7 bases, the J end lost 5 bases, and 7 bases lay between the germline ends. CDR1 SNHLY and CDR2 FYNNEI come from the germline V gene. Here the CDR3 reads CASTVGDTQYF. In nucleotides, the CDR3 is TGTGCCAGCACGGTGGGAGATACGCAGTATTTT.

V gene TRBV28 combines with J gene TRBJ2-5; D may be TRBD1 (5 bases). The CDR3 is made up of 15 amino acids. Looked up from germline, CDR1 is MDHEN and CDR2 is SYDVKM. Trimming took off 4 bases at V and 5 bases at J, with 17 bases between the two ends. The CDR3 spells CASSSDGARGETQYF. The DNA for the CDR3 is TGTGCCAGCAGTTCTGATGGGGCCCGAGGCGAGACCCAGTACTTC. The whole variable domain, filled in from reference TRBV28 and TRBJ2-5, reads DVKVTQSSRYLVKRTGEKVFLECVQDMDHENMFWYRQDPGLGLRLIYFSYDVKMKEKGDIPEGYSVSREKKERFSLILESASTNQTSMYLCASSSDGARGETQYFGPGTRLLVL.

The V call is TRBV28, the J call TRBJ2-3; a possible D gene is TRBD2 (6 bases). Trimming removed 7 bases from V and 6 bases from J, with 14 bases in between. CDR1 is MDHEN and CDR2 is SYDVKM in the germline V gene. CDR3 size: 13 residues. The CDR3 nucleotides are TGTGCCAGCATGGGGGGTTTTTTGGATACGCAGTATTTT. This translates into CASMGGFLDTQYF.